This T cell receptor (beta chain) is from a study of CDR3 diversity in severe acne. One entry per CDR3 protein, called by TCRdb with MiXCR from the PCR reads. The data contain tens of thousands of distinct CDR3 sequences, 45% to 65% of them seen just once; the ten biggest clones take up roughly an eighth. Germline V gene data show CDR1 as SGHTA and CDR2 as FQGNSA. The CDR3 consists of 12 residues. Trimming removed 1 base from V and 7 bases from J, with 8 bases in between. The origin of this receptor is a male donor in good health, without acne. The chain has TRBV7-2 and TRBJ2-7; a possible D gene is TRBD2 (6 bases). Sequenced input: blood. The DNA for the CDR3 is TGTGCCAGCAGCTTAGATCGGGGGGAGCAGTACTTC. It yields the protein CASSLDRGEQYF.